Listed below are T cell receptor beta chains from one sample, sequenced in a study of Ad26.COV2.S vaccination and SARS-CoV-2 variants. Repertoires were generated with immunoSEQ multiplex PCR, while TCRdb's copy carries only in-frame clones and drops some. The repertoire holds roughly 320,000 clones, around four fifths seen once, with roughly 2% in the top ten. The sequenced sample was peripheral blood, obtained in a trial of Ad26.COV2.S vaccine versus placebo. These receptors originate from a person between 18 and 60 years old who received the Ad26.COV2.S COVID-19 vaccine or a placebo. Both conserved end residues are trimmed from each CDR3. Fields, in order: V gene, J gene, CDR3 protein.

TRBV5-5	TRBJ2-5	ASSLGQGCY
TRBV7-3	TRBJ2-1	ASSLRGPTILGNEQF
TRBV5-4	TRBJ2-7	ASSPGGGFSYEQY
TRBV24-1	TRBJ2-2	ATSDFFGSSGGANTGELF
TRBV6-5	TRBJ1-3	ASWDSRNTIY
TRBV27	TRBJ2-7	ASSLGFGGRSYEQY
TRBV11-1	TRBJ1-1	ASSPTLGQLVEAF
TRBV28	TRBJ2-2	ASSSTVNTGELF
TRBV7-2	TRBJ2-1	ASSGRGLNEQF
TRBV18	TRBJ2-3	ASSHSQGSTDTQY
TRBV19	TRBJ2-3	ASSKRDRGYADTQY
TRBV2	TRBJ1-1	AAGTGQVVEAF
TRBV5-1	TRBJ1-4	ASSPGHRNEKLF
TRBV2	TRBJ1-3	ASSQQGGSGNTIY
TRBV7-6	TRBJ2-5	ASSPRSWGAGGDQETQY
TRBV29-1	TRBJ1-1	SVGEGAARAF
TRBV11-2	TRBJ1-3	ASSLTHRAPSSGNTIY
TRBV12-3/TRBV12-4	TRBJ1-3	ASSFYSGNTIY
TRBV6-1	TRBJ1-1	ASRQGVRLPEAF
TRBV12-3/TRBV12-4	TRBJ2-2	ASSLRELF
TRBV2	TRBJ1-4	ASSDGIRTIEKLF
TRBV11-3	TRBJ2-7	ASSLWTGTYEQY
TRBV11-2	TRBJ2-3	ASSFELTDTQY
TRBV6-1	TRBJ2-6	ASSGNLRAGANVLT
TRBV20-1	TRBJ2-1	SASRLAFDLSSYNEQF
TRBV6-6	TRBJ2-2	ASSYTGQPTGELF
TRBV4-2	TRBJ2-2	ASSQGGTGSDTGELF
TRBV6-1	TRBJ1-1	ASSERKAEAF
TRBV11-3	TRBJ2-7	ASSLDPGQWSSYEQY
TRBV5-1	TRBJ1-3	ASSFQGQSGNTIY
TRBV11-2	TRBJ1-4	ASSLYGGEEKLF
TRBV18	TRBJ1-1	ASSPSGGGSTEAF
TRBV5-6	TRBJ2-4	ASSFQLAKNIQY
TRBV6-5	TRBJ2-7	ASSMTYEQY
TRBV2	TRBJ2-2	ASRDIGEGTGELF
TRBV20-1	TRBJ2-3	SAPRVDTQY
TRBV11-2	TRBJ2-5	ASSLGPRHQETQY
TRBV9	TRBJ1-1	ASSPQPQGEAF
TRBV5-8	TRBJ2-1	ASSPDSFSYNEQF
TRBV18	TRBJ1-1	ASSPSRQDNEAF
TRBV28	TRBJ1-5	ASSLSWGSNQPQH
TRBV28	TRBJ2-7	ATSPGGSYEQY
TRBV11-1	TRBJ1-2	ASSESGSGYT
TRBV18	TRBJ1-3	ASSPDGNTIY
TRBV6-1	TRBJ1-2	ASSERQGGGYT
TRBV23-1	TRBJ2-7	ASSQSSGFSGVLYEQY
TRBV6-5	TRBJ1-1	ASSYLPGQGSTEAF
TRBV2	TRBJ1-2	ARGWDKRLGADRLGYGYT
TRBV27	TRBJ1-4	ASSFLRTGFEKLF
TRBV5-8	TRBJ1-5	ASSLGQEVNQPQH
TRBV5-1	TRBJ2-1	ASSFYTGMREQF
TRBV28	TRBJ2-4	ASSITEFNAKNIQY
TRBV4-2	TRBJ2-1	ASSQGGRARFNPEQF